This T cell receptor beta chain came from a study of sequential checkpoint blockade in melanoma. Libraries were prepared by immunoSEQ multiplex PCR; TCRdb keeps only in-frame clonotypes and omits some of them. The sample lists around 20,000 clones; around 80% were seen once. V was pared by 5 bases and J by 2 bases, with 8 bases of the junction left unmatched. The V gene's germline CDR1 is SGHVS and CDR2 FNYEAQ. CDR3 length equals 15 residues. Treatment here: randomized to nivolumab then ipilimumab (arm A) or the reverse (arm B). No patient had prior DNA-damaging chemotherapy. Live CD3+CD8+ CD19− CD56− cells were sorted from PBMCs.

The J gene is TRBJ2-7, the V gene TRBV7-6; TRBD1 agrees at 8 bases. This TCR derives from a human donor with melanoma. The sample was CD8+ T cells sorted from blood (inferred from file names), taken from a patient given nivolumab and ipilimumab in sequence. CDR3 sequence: CASSRGTGVTYEQYF. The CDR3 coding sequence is TGTGCCAGCAGCCGAGGGACAGGCGTTACCTACGAGCAGTACTTC.